Each of the 26 T cell receptor beta chains below was sequenced from the same sample in a study of T-cell memory formation after mild COVID-19. MiXCR was run by TCRdb on the 5' RACE reads, yielding one entry per CDR3 protein. The table records about 110,000 distinct CDR3 sequences, 18% of them present only once. The sample comprised PBMCs or a T cell subset sorted from them (not recorded which). All receptors derive from a man aged 18 to 29 who had mild COVID-19 (a few samples of this study predate the infection). Cell type and time point are not known.

This clonotype came up a few times. J is TRBJ1-1 and V is TRBV19; D gene unclear. The CDR3 totals 11 residues. Deletions cut 3 bases from V and 7 bases from J, with 6 bases between. Germline CDR1 LNHDA, CDR2 SQIVND (reference sequence). The CDR3 loop reads CASSIYSEAFF. In nucleotides, the CDR3 is TGTGCCAGTAGTATTTACAGTGAAGCTTTCTTT.

There are a few counts of this clonotype. This chain connects TRBV20-1 to TRBJ1-2; D call uncertain. Germline CDR1 reads DFQATT; CDR2 reads SNEGSKA (reference sequence). V was cut by 2 bases and J by 4 bases, with 14 bases left in between. The CDR3 extends over 14 amino acids. CDR3 sequence reads: CSARLLSPTYGYTF. The CDR3, as DNA: TGCAGTGCTAGATTGCTAAGTCCTACCTATGGCTACACCTTC.

This sequence joins TRBV5-1 and TRBJ1-2, with D tentatively TRBD1 (5 bases). V lost 1 base, J lost 3 bases, and 13 bases lay in between. Germline CDR1 is SGHRS and CDR2 is YFSETQ. The CDR3 spans 15 residues. In DNA, the CDR3 is TGCGCCAGCAGCTTGACTAGGGGAGCGGACTATGGCTACACCTTC. Residues: CASSLTRGADYGYTF.

This clonotype was detected only a few times. V usage is TRBV11-2 and J usage is TRBJ1-1; D is undetermined. This CDR3 has 14 residues. Germline CDR1 and CDR2: SGHAT and FQNNGV. Trimming pared 0 bases from V and 5 bases from J, leaving 10 bases between. The CDR3 protein is CASSLEIRKTEAFF. The CDR3 DNA sequence: TGTGCCAGCAGCTTAGAGATAAGGAAGACTGAAGCTTTCTTT. Looking up the rest from reference TRBV11-2 and TRBJ1-1 gives the full variable domain: EAGVAQSPRYKIIEKRQSVAFWCNPISGHATLYWYQQILGQGPKLLIQFQNNGVVDDSQLPKDRFSAERLKGVDSTLKIQPAKLEDSAVYLCASSLEIRKTEAFFGQGTRLTVV.

In this sample, this clonotype turned up a few times. The chain carries TRBV7-9 and TRBJ2-5, with TRBD1 matching 12 bases. The CDR3 has 15 amino acids. Losses at the gene ends were 5 bases for V and 5 bases for J; bases not matched to a gene: 6. Germline CDR1 reads SEHNR; CDR2 reads FQNEAQ (reference sequence). In DNA, the CDR3 is TGTGCCAGCAGCCACGGGACAGGGGGCCGGGAGACCCAGTACTTC. It yields the protein CASSHGTGGRETQYF. The full variable domain, its missing parts supplied by reference TRBV7-9 and TRBJ2-5, is DTGVSQNPRHKITKRGQNVTFRCDPISEHNRLYWYRQTLGQGPEFLTYFQNEAQLEKSRLLSDRFSAERPKGSFSTLEIQRTEQGDSAMYLCASSHGTGGRETQYFGPGTRLLVL.

Concerning this clonotype itself: The junction does not match germline at one end; this may be a read error. The rearrangement links TRBV7-7 to TRBJ2-5; 8 bases are a match to TRBD1. Germline lookup yields CDR1 SSHAT and CDR2 FNYEAQ (reference sequence). This CDR3 is built from 13 residues. CDR3 loop: CASSLGQGKTQYF. The CDR3 nucleotides are TGTGCTAGCAGCTTAGGACAGGGAAAGACCCAGTACTTC.

This clonotype was counted between two and nine times. The chain employs TRBV11-2 and TRBJ2-3; 9 nucleotides agree with TRBD2. The CDR3 extends over 14 amino acids. Trimming at V came to 4 bases and at J to 4 bases, leaving 3 bases not matched to a gene. Germline-derived CDR1 and CDR2 are SGHAT and FQNNGV. CDR3 sequence (DNA): TGTGCCAGCAGCTCGACTAGCGGTTCAGATACGCAGTATTTT. The encoded protein is CASSSTSGSDTQYF. The full variable domain, rest sourced from reference TRBV11-2 and TRBJ2-3, is EAGVAQSPRYKIIEKRQSVAFWCNPISGHATLYWYQQILGQGPKLLIQFQNNGVVDDSQLPKDRFSAERLKGVDSTLKIQPAKLEDSAVYLCASSSTSGSDTQYFGPGTRLTVL.

This clonotype was recorded a few times. The chain is built from TRBV7-2 and TRBJ2-5; 9 bases match TRBD1. The germline V gene has CDR1 SGHTA and CDR2 FQGNSA. Germline trimming cut 5 bases from V and 3 bases from J; bases unmatched to any gene: 7. The CDR3 contains 15 residues. The CDR3, as DNA: TGTGCCAGCAGCCCAAACAGGGGGCGCGAAGAGACCCAGTACTTC. Its translation is CASSPNRGREETQYF.

The V gene is TRBV29-1, the J gene TRBJ2-7; D possibly corresponds to TRBD1 (6 bases). CDR1 is SQVTM, CDR2 ANQGSEA, per germline. Trimming took 3 bases from V and 3 from J, leaving 6 bases between them. This CDR3 contains 11 residues. CDR3 sequence reads: CSVDRGYEQYF. The CDR3 nucleotides are TGCAGCGTTGACAGGGGCTACGAGCAGTACTTC.

CDR3 in DNA: TGTGCCAGCAGTTTGCTAGTAGGGGCGGATACGCAGTATTTT. Translated: CASSLLVGADTQYF. J is TRBJ2-3 and V is TRBV12-3 or TRBV12-4, with D perhaps TRBD1 (5 bases). V was trimmed by 3 bases and J by 6 bases, leaving 13 bases between them. This CDR3 is 14 amino acids long.

This clonotype was counted between two and nine times. The rearrangement links TRBV12-3 or TRBV12-4 to TRBJ2-6, with D possibly matching TRBD1 (5 bases). Trimming removed 6 bases at V and 2 bases at J, with 17 bases between. The CDR3 runs to 17 residues. CDR3 nucleotides: TGTGCCAGCAGGAGATATATGGGGCTGACTGGGGCCAACGTCCTGACTTTC. Translation gives CASRRYMGLTGANVLTF.

J is TRBJ1-2 and V is TRBV10-3; possible D gene TRBD1, 6 bases. V was pared by 3 bases and J by 8 bases, with 19 bases between. The germline gives CDR1 ENHRY, CDR2 SYGVKD. The CDR3 has 15 amino acids. CDR3 bases: TGTGCCATCAGTGACTCAGGGGACGACATTCGGGGCTACACCTTC. This encodes CAISDSGDDIRGYTF.

This clonotype was picked up a small number of times. The chain uses TRBV4-1 and TRBJ2-5; D gene ambiguous. The germline gives CDR1 MGHRA, CDR2 YSYEKL. The CDR3 spans 15 residues. The V end lost 0 bases, the J end lost 5 bases, and 13 bases lay between the germline ends. The CDR3 DNA follows: TGCGCCAGCAGCCAAGATCTTAAAGGGTGGGAGACCCAGTACTTC. Its protein product is CASSQDLKGWETQYF.

In its sample, this clonotype was seen a few times. The chain has TRBV20-1 and TRBJ1-5; 7 bases are a match to TRBD1. V gave up 1 base and J gave up 6 bases; unmatched junction bases: 9. Germline V lookup: CDR1 DFQATT, CDR2 SNEGSKA (reference sequence). CDR3 size: 15 residues. The CDR3 coding sequence is TGCAGTGCTAGAGTAGGGGGCGCGTCGGGTCAGCCCCAGCATTTT. Protein sequence: CSARVGGASGQPQHF.

This clonotype was picked up many times. V gene TRBV7-9 combines with J gene TRBJ1-2; D possibly corresponds to TRBD1 (5 bases). Germline V CDR1 and CDR2: SEHNR, FQNEAQ (reference sequence). V lost 7 bases and J 7 bases, leaving 19 bases between the germline ends. This CDR3 has 14 residues. The DNA of the CDR3 is TGTGCCAGCAACCTGAACTATGACAGAACTGGCTACACCTTC. This gives the protein CASNLNYDRTGYTF.

This chain links TRBV3-1 with TRBJ2-1; D is undetermined. This CDR3 region has 13 residues. V was trimmed by 4 bases and J by 7 bases, leaving 11 bases between them. Germline V CDR1 and CDR2: LGHDT, YNNKEL (reference sequence). CDR3 bases: TGTGCCAGCAGCCGGATGGTGGGAAATGAGCAGTTCTTC. The encoded protein is CASSRMVGNEQFF.

The chain employs TRBV12-3 or TRBV12-4 and TRBJ2-4; 7 positions agree with TRBD2. The CDR3 is 14 amino acids. V lost 6 bases and J lost 1; bases outside the gene matches: 3. The CDR3 region is CASRDGGAKNIQYF. The DNA for the CDR3 is TGTGCCAGCAGGGACGGGGGGGCCAAAAACATTCAGTACTTC.

This clonotype was observed many times. The chain employs TRBV6-5 and TRBJ2-7; TRBD2 matches 7 bases. Trimming took 5 bases from V and 2 from J; bases not matched to a gene: 6. Germline CDR1 is MNHEY and CDR2 is SVGAGI. This CDR3 spans 14 amino acids. DNA for the CDR3: TGTGCCAGCAGTGAGTCTAGCGGAACCTACGAGCAGTACGTC. Residues: CASSESSGTYEQYV.

This rearrangement joins TRBV6-2 or TRBV6-3 to TRBJ2-2; D uncertain. The V end was cut by 7 bases, the J end by 1 base, with 10 bases between. CDR3 size: 14 residues. Germline lookup yields CDR1 MNHEY and CDR2 SVGEGT. The CDR3 here is CASNFNWNTGELFF. The DNA of the CDR3 is TGTGCCAGCAATTTTAACTGGAACACCGGGGAGCTGTTTTTT.

This clonotype has a handful of counts. The chain is built from TRBV11-2 and TRBJ1-3, with 7 bases lining up with TRBD1. This CDR3 is 14 amino acids long. V lost 4 bases and J lost 3; bases outside the gene matches: 3. Germline values: CDR1 SGHAT, CDR2 FQNNGV. The DNA for the CDR3 is TGTGCCAGCAGCTACACAGGGGATGGAAACACCATATATTTT. This sequence encodes CASSYTGDGNTIYF.

This clonotype occurred a few times. The genes are TRBV10-1 and TRBJ1-1, with unresolved D. This CDR3 is 13 amino acids long. Trimming took off 0 bases at V and 11 bases at J, with 13 bases between the two ends. The germline CDR1 and CDR2 sequences are WNHNN and SYGVQD (reference sequence). Here the CDR3 reads CASSESSAPGAFF. The CDR3, as DNA: TGCGCCAGCAGTGAGTCCTCGGCACCTGGGGCTTTCTTT.

This clonotype was observed a few times. The V call is TRBV27, the J call TRBJ2-5; tentatively, D is TRBD1 (5 bases). This CDR3 is built from 15 residues. The germline V and J ends were trimmed by 5 bases and 0 bases, with 13 bases remaining between them. CDR1 MNHEY and CDR2 SMNVEV come from the germline V gene (reference sequence). The CDR3 is CASSKTGTYQETQYF. The CDR3 nucleotides are TGTGCCAGCAGTAAAACAGGAACGTACCAAGAGACCCAGTACTTC.

The chain recombines TRBV7-2 with TRBJ1-2; D might be TRBD1 (5 bases). Trimming removed 3 bases from V and 1 base from J, with 9 bases in between. The CDR3 has 14 amino acids. The germline V gene encodes CDR1 SGHTA and CDR2 FQGNSA. CDR3 region: CASSFYDSNYGYTF. In DNA, the CDR3 is TGTGCCAGCAGCTTTTACGACAGTAACTATGGCTACACCTTC.

This clonotype was seen only a few times. V and J are TRBV5-5 and TRBJ1-2; D remains unclear. This CDR3 region has 13 residues. Germline V gene lookup returns CDR1 SGHKS and CDR2 YYEKEE (reference sequence). V lost 1 base and J 4 bases, leaving 8 bases between the germline ends. The CDR3 spells CASSLSGIYGYTF. The CDR3 nucleotides are TGTGCCAGCAGCTTGTCAGGCATCTATGGCTACACCTTC.

This clonotype turned up a few times. This chain links TRBV9 with TRBJ2-3, with a weak D call TRBD2 (6 bases). Looked up from germline, CDR1 is SGDLS and CDR2 is YYNGEE. The CDR3 loop spans 17 amino acids. The ends were cut back, 3 bases at V and 5 bases at J, with 22 bases in the middle. The chain's CDR3 is CASSGPQLGGEKDTQYF. As DNA, the CDR3 is TGTGCCAGCAGCGGCCCTCAGCTTGGCGGGGAGAAAGATACGCAGTATTTT.

There are a few counts of this clonotype. This chain uses TRBV9 with TRBJ1-2; 9 nucleotides match TRBD1. V lost 4 bases and J lost 4; bases outside the gene matches: 17. From germline, CDR1 is SGDLS and CDR2 YYNGEE. The CDR3 extends over 18 amino acids. Here the CDR3 DNA reads TGTGCCAGCAGCCCATCCGGGACAGGGAGTCTTTTCGGCTATGGCTACACCTTC. It specifies CASSPSGTGSLFGYGYTF.